This TCR beta chain emerged from a study of blood T cell repertoires in COVID-19. The V and J ends lost 5 bases and 7 bases, in that order; junction bases with no gene match: 12. The CDR3 has 15 amino acids. The germline V gene has CDR1 SGHTA and CDR2 FQGTGA. All enrollees were about 18 to 89 years old and from about 25 US areas. Only in-frame clones appear in the TCRdb table, and some are missing; sequencing was by immunoSEQ multiplex PCR. The table has roughly 300,000 clones, roughly 85% seen once. This TCR came from a woman in her 30s who had recovered from COVID-19. The chain employs TRBV7-3 and TRBJ1-2; 8 nucleotides line up with TRBD1. Material: PBMCs or T cells enriched from blood (not recorded which). This chain's CDR3 is CASSTTTGTGRGYTF. CDR3 bases: TGTGCCAGCAGCACCACTACCGGGACAGGACGTGGCTACACCTTC.